This T cell receptor (beta chain) was profiled in a study of T cell responses to AZD1222 COVID-19 vaccine. There are 12 residues in the CDR3. V lost 8 bases, J lost 6 bases, and 12 bases lay in between. Germline V gene sequence: CDR1 LNHDA, CDR2 SQIVND (reference sequence). Generated by immunoSEQ multiplex PCR, the TCRdb table keeps only in-frame clones and is missing some. This sample has about 120,000 clones, with about 90% found just once. The origin of this receptor is an adult in good health. Sequenced material: peripheral blood, taken on day 0 of AZD1222 vaccination. The chain joins TRBV19 to TRBJ2-3; the D is unclear. CDR3 amino acids: CASGERVDTQYF. As DNA, the CDR3 is TGTGCCAGTGGGGAACGAGTCGATACGCAGTATTTT.